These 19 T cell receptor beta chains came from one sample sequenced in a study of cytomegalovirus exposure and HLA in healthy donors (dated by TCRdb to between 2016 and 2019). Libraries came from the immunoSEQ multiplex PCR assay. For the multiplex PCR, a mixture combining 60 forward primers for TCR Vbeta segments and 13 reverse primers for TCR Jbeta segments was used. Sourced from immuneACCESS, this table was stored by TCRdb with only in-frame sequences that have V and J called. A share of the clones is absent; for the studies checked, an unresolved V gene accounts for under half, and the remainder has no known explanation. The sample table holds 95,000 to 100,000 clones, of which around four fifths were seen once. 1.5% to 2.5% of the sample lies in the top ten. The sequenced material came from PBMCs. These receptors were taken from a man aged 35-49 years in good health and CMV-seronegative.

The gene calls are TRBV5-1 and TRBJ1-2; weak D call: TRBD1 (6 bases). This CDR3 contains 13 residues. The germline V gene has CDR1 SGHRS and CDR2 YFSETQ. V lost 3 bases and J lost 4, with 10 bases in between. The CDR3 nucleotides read TGCGCCAGCAGCTCAACAGGGAGCTATGGCTACACCTTC. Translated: CASSSTGSYGYTF. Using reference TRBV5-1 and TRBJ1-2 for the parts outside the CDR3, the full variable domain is KAGVTQTPRYLIKTRGQQVTLSCSPISGHRSVSWYQQTPGQGLQFLFEYFSETQRNKGNFPGRFSGRQFSNSRSEMNVSTLELGDSALYLCASSSTGSYGYTFGSGTRLTVV.

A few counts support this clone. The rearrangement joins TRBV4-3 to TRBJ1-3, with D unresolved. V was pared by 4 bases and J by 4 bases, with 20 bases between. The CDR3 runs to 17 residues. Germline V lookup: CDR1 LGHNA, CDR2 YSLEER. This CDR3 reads CASSPEVGVSGGNTIYF. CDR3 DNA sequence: TGCGCCAGCAGCCCAGAGGTAGGCGTCTCAGGAGGAAACACCATATATTTT.

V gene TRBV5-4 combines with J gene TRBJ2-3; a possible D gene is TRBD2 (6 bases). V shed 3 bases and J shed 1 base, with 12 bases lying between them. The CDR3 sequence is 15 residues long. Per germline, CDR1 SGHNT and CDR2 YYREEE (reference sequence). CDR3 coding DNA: TGTGCCAGCAGCTCGGTGCGGGGCCGCACAGATACGCAGTATTTT. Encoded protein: CASSSVRGRTDTQYF.

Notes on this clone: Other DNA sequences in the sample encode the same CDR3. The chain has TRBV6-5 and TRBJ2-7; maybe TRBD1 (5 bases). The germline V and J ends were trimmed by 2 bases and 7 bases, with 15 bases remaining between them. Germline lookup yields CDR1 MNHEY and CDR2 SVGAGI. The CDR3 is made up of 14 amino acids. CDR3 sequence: CASSYGQGAGEQYF. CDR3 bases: TGTGCCAGCAGTTACGGCCAAGGGGCTGGAGAGCAGTACTTC.

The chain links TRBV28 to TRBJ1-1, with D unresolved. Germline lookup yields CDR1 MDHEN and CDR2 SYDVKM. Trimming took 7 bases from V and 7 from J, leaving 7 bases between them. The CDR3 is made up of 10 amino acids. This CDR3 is CASNGGEAFF. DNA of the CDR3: TGTGCCAGCAACGGTGGTGAAGCTTTCTTT.

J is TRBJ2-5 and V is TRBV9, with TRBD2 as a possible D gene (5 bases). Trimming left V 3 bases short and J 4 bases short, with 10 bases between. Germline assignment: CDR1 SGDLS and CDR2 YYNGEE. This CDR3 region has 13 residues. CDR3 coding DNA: TGTGCCAGCAGCGGGAGGCCCACAGAGACCCAGTACTTC. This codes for CASSGRPTETQYF.

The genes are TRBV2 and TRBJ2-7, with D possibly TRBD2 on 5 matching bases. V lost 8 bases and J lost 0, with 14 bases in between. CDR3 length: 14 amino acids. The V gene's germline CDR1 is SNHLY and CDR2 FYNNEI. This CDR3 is CASHPQRISYEQYF. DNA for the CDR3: TGTGCCAGCCACCCCCAGCGGATCTCCTACGAGCAGTACTTC.

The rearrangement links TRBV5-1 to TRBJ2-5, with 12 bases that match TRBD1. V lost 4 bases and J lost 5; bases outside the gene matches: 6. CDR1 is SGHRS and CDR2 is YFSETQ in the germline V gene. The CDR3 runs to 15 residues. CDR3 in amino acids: CASSVGQGAGETQYF. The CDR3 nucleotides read TGCGCCAGCAGCGTGGGACAGGGGGCGGGTGAGACCCAGTACTTC.

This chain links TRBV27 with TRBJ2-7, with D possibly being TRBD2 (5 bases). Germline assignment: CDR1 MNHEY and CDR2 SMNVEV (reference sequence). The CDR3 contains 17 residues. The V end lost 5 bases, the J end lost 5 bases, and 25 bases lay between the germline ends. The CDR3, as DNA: TGTGCCAGCAGTCAACTAGGCCCCCCCCCATGGAGTCACGAGCAGTACTTC. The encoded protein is CASSQLGPPPWSHEQYF.

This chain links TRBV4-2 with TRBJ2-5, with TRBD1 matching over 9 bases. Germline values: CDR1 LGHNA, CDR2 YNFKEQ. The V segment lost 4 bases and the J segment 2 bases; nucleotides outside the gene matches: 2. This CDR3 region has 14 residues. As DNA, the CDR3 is TGTGCCAGCAGCCTTGACAGGGGGCAAGAGACCCAGTACTTC. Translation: CASSLDRGQETQYF.

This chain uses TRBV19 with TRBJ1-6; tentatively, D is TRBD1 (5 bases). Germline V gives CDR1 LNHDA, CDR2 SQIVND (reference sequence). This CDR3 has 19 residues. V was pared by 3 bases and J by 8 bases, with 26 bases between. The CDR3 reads CASSIGSGRAVRPYSPLHF. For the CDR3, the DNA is TGTGCCAGTAGTATTGGCTCTGGCAGGGCCGTTAGACCTTATTCACCCCTCCACTTT.

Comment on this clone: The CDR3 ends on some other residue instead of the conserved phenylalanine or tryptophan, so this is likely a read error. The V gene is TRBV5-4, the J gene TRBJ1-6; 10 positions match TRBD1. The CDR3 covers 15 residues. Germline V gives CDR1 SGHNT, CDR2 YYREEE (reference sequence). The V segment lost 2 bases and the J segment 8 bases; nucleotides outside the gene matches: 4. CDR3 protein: CASSLTGTGDSPLHL. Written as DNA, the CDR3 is TGTGCCAGCAGCTTAACCGGGACAGGGGATTCACCCCTCCACCTT.

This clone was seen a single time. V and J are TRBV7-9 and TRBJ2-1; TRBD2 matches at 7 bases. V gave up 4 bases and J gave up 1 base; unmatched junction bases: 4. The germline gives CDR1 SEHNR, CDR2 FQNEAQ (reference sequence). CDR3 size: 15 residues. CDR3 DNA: TGTGCCAGCAGCTCCGGGGGGTATTCCTACAATGAGCAGTTCTTC. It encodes CASSSGGYSYNEQFF.

This CDR3 is CASSEGTFYEQYF. The CDR3 region has the DNA TGTGCCAGCAGTGAGGGGACATTCTACGAGCAGTACTTC. The rearrangement uses TRBV2 and TRBJ2-7, with a weak D call TRBD1 (6 bases). This CDR3 contains 13 residues. Germline-derived CDR1 and CDR2 are SNHLY and FYNNEI. The V and J ends lost 3 bases and 3 bases respectively, with 9 bases between them.

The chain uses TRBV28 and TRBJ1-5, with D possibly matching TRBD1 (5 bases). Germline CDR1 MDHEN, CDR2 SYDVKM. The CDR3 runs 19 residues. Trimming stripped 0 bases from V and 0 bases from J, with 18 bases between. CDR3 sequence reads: CASSLWGPRTLYSNQPQHF. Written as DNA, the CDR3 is TGTGCCAGCAGTTTATGGGGGCCCCGGACGCTATATAGCAATCAGCCCCAGCATTTT.

For the CDR3, the DNA is TGCAGTGCTAGGACCAGGGGAGCCTACACCTTC. This translates into CSARTRGAYTF. The chain is built from TRBV20-1 and TRBJ1-2; perhaps TRBD1 as D (6 bases). V was pared by 3 bases and J by 10 bases, with 12 bases between. This CDR3 has 11 residues. Per germline, CDR1 DFQATT and CDR2 SNEGSKA (reference sequence).

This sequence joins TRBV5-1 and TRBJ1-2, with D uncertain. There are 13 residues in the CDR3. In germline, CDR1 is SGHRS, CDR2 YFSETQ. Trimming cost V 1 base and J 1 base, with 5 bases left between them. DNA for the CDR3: TGCGCCAGCAGCTTGCAGGTTAACTATGGCTACACCTTC. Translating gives CASSLQVNYGYTF.

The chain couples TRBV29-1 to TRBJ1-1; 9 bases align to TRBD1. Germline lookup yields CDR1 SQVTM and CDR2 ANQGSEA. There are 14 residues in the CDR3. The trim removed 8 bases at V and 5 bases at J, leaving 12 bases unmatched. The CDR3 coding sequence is TGCAGCACAGGGGGCGATGGTGGTTGGACTGAAGCTTTCTTT. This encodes CSTGGDGGWTEAFF.

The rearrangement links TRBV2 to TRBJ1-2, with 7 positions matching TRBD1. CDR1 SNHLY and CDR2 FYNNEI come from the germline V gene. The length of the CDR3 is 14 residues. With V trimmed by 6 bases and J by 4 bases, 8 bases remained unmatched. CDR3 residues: CASSRLTGTYGYTF. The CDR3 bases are TGTGCCAGCAGCCGGCTGACAGGGACCTATGGCTACACCTTC.